This section outlines one T cell receptor beta chain sequence together with its context. This clonotype was found a few times. The clone's antigen remains unknown. Nothing much larger sits one base from this clone, and base qualities are not available. This specimen belongs to a study of T-cell memory formation after mild COVID-19 (dated by TCRdb to 2020 to 2023). Looking at the study overall: Most TCR sequence clusters were specific to one of the two donors. In two donors, T-cell clones that expanded and contracted after mild COVID-19 were tracked by sequencing TCRalpha and TCRbeta repertoires over time. The cohort was made up of two young adult volunteers, one female and one male, who were previously healthy.

Sequencer: Illumina NovaSeq 6000. TCRalpha and TCRbeta cDNA libraries were constructed by 5'RACE with constant-segment primers, with sample barcodes and unique molecular identifiers being introduced. RNA was extracted from every sample with Trizol reagent. The libraries were amplified in two PCR steps, and the second step added a second sample barcode and Illumina TruSeq adapters. The libraries were sequenced on an Illumina NovaSeq using 2 x 150 bp paired-end reads. Concerning the study's data processing: With migec v1.2.7, reads were demultiplexed and then collapsed into UMI-guided consensus sequences. Using mixcr v2.1.11, UMI consensuses were aligned to TRA and TRB V and J templates and then assembled into clonotypes. A clonotype was counted as expanded or contracted only if both edgeR and NoisET called the change significant, with noise models trained on biological replicates. For edgeR calls, the cutoffs were a false discovery rate-adjusted p below 0.01 and a log2 fold-change threshold of 1. As an exploratory analysis of dynamics, max-normalized trajectories of the 1000 most abundant clonotypes were examined with PCA combined with hierarchical clustering. The CD4 or CD8 phenotype of responding clones was assigned using the separately sequenced CD4+ and CD8+ repertoires. Using fastp at Q25 and MiXCR, TCRdb reprocessed the public reads and kept productive beta chains. Every entry covers one CDR3 protein and lists the most common genes and DNA from its rows. It is TCRdb's table, rather than the study itself, that gives the V and J calls and clone size. The sample has about 470,000 distinct CDR3 sequences on record, roughly 23% of them singletons. The top ten clonotypes cover around 13% of the sample.

Ficoll-Paque density gradient centrifugation was the method used to isolate PBMCs. Study-wide findings and limitations: The second-wave clones that peaked on day 37 were not confirmed to be SARS-CoV-2 specific. Some responding clones were detected in pre-infection memory, suggesting pre-existing cross-reactive memory T cells joined the SARS-CoV-2 response. Contracting CD4+ clones were located mainly in the CM and EM memory subsets, whereas CD8+ clones were found to be enriched in EMRA. The study included only a couple of mild cases, and larger cohorts that include severe cases with pre-infection samples were judged to be necessary. Clones contracting from day 15 to 85 had balanced CD4/CD8 phenotypes, while a second wave expanding from day 15 to 37 was biased towards CD4+.

The CDR3 contains 13 residues, cysteine and phenylalanine counted. Here the CDR3 DNA is all that survives: 39 bases in frame from base 1. Per the germline V gene (reference sequence), MNHNY is the CDR1 and SVGAGI is the CDR2. V is reduced by 6 bases and J by 9 bases, leaving a spacing of 15 bases between them. Sequenced sample: PBMCs or a T cell subset sorted from them (not recorded which). The receptor was derived from an adult woman who had mild COVID-19 (a few samples of this study predate the infection). The sample titles of this study are shuffled in the database, so cell type and time point are left out; the donor was told from shared clones. This chain joins TRBV6-6 to TRBJ2-1; the D gene is perhaps TRBD2, from 5 matching bases. The bases are TGTGCCAGCAGCCCACTCCGGAGCGGTGAGCAGTTCTTC. Its amino acids are CASSPLRSGEQFF.